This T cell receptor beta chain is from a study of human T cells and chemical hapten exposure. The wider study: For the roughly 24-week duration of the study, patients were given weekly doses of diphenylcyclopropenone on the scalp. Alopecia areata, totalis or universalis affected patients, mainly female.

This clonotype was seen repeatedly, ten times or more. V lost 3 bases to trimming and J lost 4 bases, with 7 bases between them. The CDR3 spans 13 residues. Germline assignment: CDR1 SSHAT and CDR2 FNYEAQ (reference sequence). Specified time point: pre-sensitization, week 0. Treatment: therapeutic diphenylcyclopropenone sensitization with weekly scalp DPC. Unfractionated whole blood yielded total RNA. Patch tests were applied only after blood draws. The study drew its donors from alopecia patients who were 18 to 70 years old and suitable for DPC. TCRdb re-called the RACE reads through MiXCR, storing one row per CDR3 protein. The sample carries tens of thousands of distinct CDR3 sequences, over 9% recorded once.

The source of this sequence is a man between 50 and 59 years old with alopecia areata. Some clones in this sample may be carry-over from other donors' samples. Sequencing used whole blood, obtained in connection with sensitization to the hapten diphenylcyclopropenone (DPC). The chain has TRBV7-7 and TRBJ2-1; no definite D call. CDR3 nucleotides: TGTGCCAGCAGCTTGGGCAGTTACAATGAGCAGTTCTTC. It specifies CASSLGSYNEQFF.